These T cell receptor beta chains were read from a single sample in a study of blood T cell repertoires in COVID-19. Using immunoSEQ multiplex PCR, the repertoire was profiled, and TCRdb retains in-frame clones only, with some absent. The sample shows hundreds of thousands of clones, over 85% of them seen only once. Specimen: PBMCs or T cells enriched from blood (not recorded which). The origin of the receptors is a woman under 40 with acute COVID-19. Each CDR3 is given with its conserved first and last residue. The D gene is left open where the match is weak. A clone size is listed for some rows: how often the clone was seen (once, few, many), or a class if it is expanded.

J: TRBJ1-2
V: TRBV7-2
D: .
size: .
DNA: TGTGCCATCCCAATAGCCCCGAGGGGAGGTGGCTACACCTTC
CDR3: CAIPIAPRGGGYTF

J: TRBJ2-7
V: TRBV19
D: .
size: .
DNA: TGTGCCAGTGCCCCAACTAGTTTCTACGAGCAGTACTTC
CDR3: CASAPTSFYEQYF

J: TRBJ2-5
V: TRBV2
D: .
size: .
DNA: TGTGCCAGCAGTGAAGGCGGGGCTGGCGAGACCCAGTACTTC
CDR3: CASSEGGAGETQYF

J: TRBJ2-2
V: TRBV30
D: TRBD2
size: .
DNA: TGTGCCTGGGAGACTAGCGGGGGGGCCGGGGAGCTGTTTTTT
CDR3: CAWETSGGAGELFF

J: TRBJ2-2
V: TRBV5-4
D: .
size: few
DNA: TGTGCCAGCAGCTTATTAGGGGTGAGAGGTGCCGGGGAGCTGTTTTTT
CDR3: CASSLLGVRGAGELFF

J: TRBJ1-1
V: TRBV19
D: .
size: once
DNA: TGTGCCAGTAGTACGAACAGGGTGTCAAGCGCTGAAGCTTTCTTT
CDR3: CASSTNRVSSAEAFF

J: TRBJ2-5
V: TRBV9
D: .
size: .
DNA: TGTGCCAGCAGCCCTGGGGGGACCTTTTACCAAGAGACCCAGTACTTC
CDR3: CASSPGGTFYQETQYF

J: TRBJ1-4
V: TRBV27
D: TRBD1
size: .
DNA: TGTACCACAAAGAGGACAGGGGGCGCAGGGGCTAATGAAAAACTGTTTTTT
CDR3: CTTKRTGGAGANEKLFF

J: TRBJ1-2
V: TRBV4-3
D: .
size: few
DNA: TGCGCCAGCAGCCAAGGGGAAGCGGGTGGCTACACCTTC
CDR3: CASSQGEAGGYTF

J: TRBJ2-3
V: TRBV27
D: .
size: .
DNA: TGTGCCAGCAGCCCCGGAGGGGTCCCAGATACGCAGTATTTT
CDR3: CASSPGGVPDTQYF

J: TRBJ1-5
V: TRBV27
D: .
size: .
DNA: TGTGCCAGCAGTTTACGCTCAGGGGGCAATCAGCCCCAGCATTTT
CDR3: CASSLRSGGNQPQHF

J: TRBJ1-1
V: TRBV6-5
D: .
size: once
DNA: TGTGCCAGCAGTACGGGGGTTTTACTGAACACTGAAGCTTTCTTT
CDR3: CASSTGVLLNTEAFF

J: TRBJ2-1
V: TRBV5-6
D: .
size: .
DNA: TGTGCCAGCAGCCCCCGGGCAGGGGGACTCAATGAGCAGTTCTTC
CDR3: CASSPRAGGLNEQFF

J: TRBJ1-1
V: TRBV9
D: TRBD1
size: once
DNA: TGTGCCAGCAGCGTAAGACAGGGACGTGAGGCTGAAGCTTTCTTT
CDR3: CASSVRQGREAEAFF

J: TRBJ1-5
V: TRBV6-5
D: .
size: .
DNA: TGTGCCAGCAGTTACTTCAGCGGCCAGCCCCAGCATTTT
CDR3: CASSYFSGQPQHF

J: TRBJ2-3
V: TRBV9
D: .
size: once
DNA: TGTGCCAGCAGCGTAGAAGATCGGGATACGCAGTATTTT
CDR3: CASSVEDRDTQYF

J: TRBJ2-3
V: TRBV19
D: .
size: .
DNA: TGTGCCAGTAGTATCCCCAGGGGCAGCACAGATACGCAGTATTTT
CDR3: CASSIPRGSTDTQYF

J: TRBJ1-5
V: TRBV6-1
D: .
size: .
DNA: TGTGCCAGCAGTGAAAATGGAGTAAGGCAGCCCCAGCATTTT
CDR3: CASSENGVRQPQHF

J: TRBJ1-1
V: TRBV5-5
D: .
size: .
DNA: TGTGCCAGCAGCTTGAGAGAGCGTGATGGCACTGAAGCTTTCTTT
CDR3: CASSLRERDGTEAFF

J: TRBJ2-7
V: TRBV3-1/TRBV3-2
D: TRBD2
size: .
DNA: TGTGCCAGCAGCCCGGACGGACTAGCGGGGGGCGCCTACGAGCAGTACTTC
CDR3: CASSPDGLAGGAYEQYF

J: TRBJ1-2
V: TRBV12-3/TRBV12-4
D: .
size: .
DNA: TGTGCCAGCAGTTTCGGGGACTATGGCTACACCTTC
CDR3: CASSFGDYGYTF

J: TRBJ1-6
V: TRBV4-3
D: .
size: .
DNA: TGCGCCAGCAGCCAAGATCTAACAGGGTATAATTCACCCCTCCACTTT
CDR3: CASSQDLTGYNSPLHF

J: TRBJ2-7
V: TRBV7-2
D: .
size: .
DNA: TGTGCCAGCAGCTTTCCTAGATACGAGCAGTACTTC
CDR3: CASSFPRYEQYF

J: TRBJ1-1
V: TRBV2
D: .
size: once
DNA: TGTGCCAGCGGAAAGGGGCCGAACACTGAAGCTTTCTTT
CDR3: CASGKGPNTEAFF

J: TRBJ1-1
V: TRBV12-5
D: TRBD1
size: once
DNA: TGTGCTAGTGGGCGGGACAGGGAGTCAACTGAAGCTTTCTTT
CDR3: CASGRDRESTEAFF

J: TRBJ2-4
V: TRBV9
D: .
size: .
DNA: TGTGCCAGCAGCGTAGGGGGGACAACCCGGGCCAAAAACATTCAGTACTTC
CDR3: CASSVGGTTRAKNIQYF

J: TRBJ1-5
V: TRBV30
D: .
size: .
DNA: TGTGCCTGGAGTGCACCGGGAGGATTGCAGCCCCAGCATTTT
CDR3: CAWSAPGGLQPQHF

J: TRBJ2-7
V: TRBV10-2
D: TRBD1
size: .
DNA: TGCGCCAGCAACCGGGGACAGGGTGACGAGCAGTACTTC
CDR3: CASNRGQGDEQYF

J: TRBJ2-3
V: TRBV30
D: TRBD2
size: .
DNA: TGTGCCTGGAGAGGGACTAGCGGGGTTAGCACAGATACGCAGTATTTT
CDR3: CAWRGTSGVSTDTQYF

J: TRBJ2-5
V: TRBV18
D: TRBD1
size: .
DNA: TGTGCCAGCTCCTCCAGTCGGGGACAGGGGGCCCTGACCCAGTACTTC
CDR3: CASSSSRGQGALTQYF

J: TRBJ2-1
V: TRBV10-1
D: .
size: once
DNA: TGCGCCAGCAGCGACCAGCGGGTTAGCTCCTACAATGAGCAGTTCTTC
CDR3: CASSDQRVSSYNEQFF

J: TRBJ2-1
V: TRBV11-2
D: .
size: .
DNA: TGTGCCAGCAGCTTAGATCAGTACAATGAGCAGTTCTTC
CDR3: CASSLDQYNEQFF

J: TRBJ1-4
V: TRBV10-3
D: TRBD1
size: .
DNA: TGTGCCATCAGTGACCCAGGGGGCCCAAGTGAAAAACTGTTTTTT
CDR3: CAISDPGGPSEKLFF

J: TRBJ1-2
V: TRBV19
D: TRBD1
size: .
DNA: TGTGCCAGTAGTACCCCTCCGGGACAGAACAACTATGGCTACACCTTC
CDR3: CASSTPPGQNNYGYTF

J: TRBJ2-3
V: TRBV7-3
D: .
size: .
DNA: TGTGCCAGCAGCTCCATAAGCGGGCCAGGAGATACGCAGTATTTT
CDR3: CASSSISGPGDTQYF

J: TRBJ2-4
V: TRBV29-1
D: .
size: .
DNA: TGCAGCGTTGGGCGGGACCTGGGGAACATTCAGTACTTC
CDR3: CSVGRDLGNIQYF

J: TRBJ2-2
V: TRBV19
D: .
size: .
DNA: TGTGCCAGTAGTCTATTCAGGGTCAGCACCGGGGAGCTGTTTTTT
CDR3: CASSLFRVSTGELFF

J: TRBJ1-2
V: TRBV2
D: .
size: .
DNA: TGTGCCAGCATTAGACAGGATGGCTACACCTTC
CDR3: CASIRQDGYTF

J: TRBJ1-6
V: TRBV6-6
D: .
size: .
DNA: TGTGCCAGCAGTAATGAGGTGGGGGGGCGCGGCTCACCCCTCCACTTT
CDR3: CASSNEVGGRGSPLHF

J: TRBJ2-5
V: TRBV18
D: TRBD2
size: .
DNA: TGTGCCAGCTCACCAGTGCGAGGGATTGCGGGGGAAGAGACCCAGTACTTC
CDR3: CASSPVRGIAGEETQYF

J: TRBJ2-7
V: TRBV12-3/TRBV12-4
D: TRBD2
size: once
DNA: TGTGCCAGCGGCGGGGGGGCCGGCTACGAGCAGTACTTC
CDR3: CASGGGAGYEQYF

J: TRBJ1-4
V: TRBV20-1
D: .
size: .
DNA: TGCAGTGCTAGTGTGAGTGAAAAACTGTTTTTT
CDR3: CSASVSEKLFF

J: TRBJ2-7
V: TRBV10-3
D: TRBD1
size: .
DNA: TGTGCCATCAGTGAGGTGGGACAGGCGTCCTACGAGCAGTACTTC
CDR3: CAISEVGQASYEQYF

J: TRBJ2-1
V: TRBV11-3
D: TRBD2
size: .
DNA: TGTGCCAGCAGCCCCGGCATCGGGGGGGTCTACAATGAGCAGTTCTTC
CDR3: CASSPGIGGVYNEQFF

J: TRBJ2-2
V: TRBV28
D: .
size: .
DNA: TGTGCCAGCAGTTTCGTTCCCGGGGAGCTGTTTTTT
CDR3: CASSFVPGELFF

J: TRBJ1-2
V: TRBV18
D: .
size: .
DNA: TGTGCCAGCTCACCGGGGGACTTGAACTATGGCTACACCTTC
CDR3: CASSPGDLNYGYTF

J: TRBJ2-1
V: TRBV5-6
D: .
size: .
DNA: TGTGCCAGCAGCTTGGCCAGGGATGTGGGCTCCTACAATGAGCAGTTCTTC
CDR3: CASSLARDVGSYNEQFF

J: TRBJ2-3
V: TRBV9
D: .
size: .
DNA: TGTGCCAGCAGCGTAACGGCGGTCACAGATACGCAGTATTTT
CDR3: CASSVTAVTDTQYF

J: TRBJ2-7
V: TRBV5-1
D: .
size: .
DNA: TGCGCCAGCAGCGTACAGTACTCCTACGAGCAGTACTTC
CDR3: CASSVQYSYEQYF

J: TRBJ2-6
V: TRBV27
D: TRBD1
size: .
DNA: TGTGCCAGCAGTTTATACGGACAGGGATGGTATTCTGGGGCCAACGTCCTGACTTTC
CDR3: CASSLYGQGWYSGANVLTF

J: TRBJ1-1
V: TRBV15
D: .
size: .
DNA: TGTGCCACCAGCAGAGGGCAGGGTGGGACTGAAGCTTTCTTT
CDR3: CATSRGQGGTEAFF

J: TRBJ1-1
V: TRBV5-1
D: .
size: once
DNA: TGCGCCAGCAGCTTGGCCCAGGGAGGGCTGAACACTGAAGCTTTCTTT
CDR3: CASSLAQGGLNTEAFF

J: TRBJ2-3
V: TRBV5-4
D: .
size: .
DNA: TGTGCCAGCAGCCCACAGGCCGGCACAGATACGCAGTATTTT
CDR3: CASSPQAGTDTQYF